Listed here are 24 T cell receptor beta chains from one sample, sequenced in a study of blood T cell repertoires in COVID-19. Method: immunoSEQ multiplex PCR; TCRdb's copy keeps in-frame clones and lacks some. This table has 200,000 or so clones, approximately 84% appearing once. Sequenced input: peripheral blood. All receptors come from a man aged 50-60 years who had recovered from COVID-19.

The chain carries TRBV7-2 and TRBJ2-7, with D maybe TRBD1 (5 bases). This CDR3 has 14 amino acids. Trimming removed 5 bases at V and 4 bases at J, with 15 bases between. The germline gives CDR1 SGHTA, CDR2 FQGNSA. The CDR3: CASSPGRVGYEQYF. CDR3 in DNA: TGTGCCAGCAGCCCGGGCAGGGTTGGTTACGAGCAGTACTTC.

This chain links TRBV7-6 with TRBJ2-1, with a weak D call TRBD2 (5 bases). V was pared by 2 bases and J by 8 bases, with 10 bases between. The CDR3 totals 13 residues. Germline lookup yields CDR1 SGHVS and CDR2 FNYEAQ. This CDR3 is CASSLPTSDEQFF. In DNA form, the CDR3 reads TGTGCCAGCAGCTTACCAACTAGTGATGAGCAGTTCTTC.

The CDR3 sequence: CASSESSSGSYEQYF. The CDR3 DNA reads TGCGCCAGCAGTGAGTCGTCTAGCGGGAGCTACGAGCAGTACTTC. The V and J genes are TRBV10-2 and TRBJ2-7, with TRBD2 matching 10 bases. V shed 0 bases and J 3 bases; nucleotides not matched to a gene: 2. CDR1 is WSHSY, CDR2 SAAADI, per germline. CDR3 length: 15 amino acids.

V and J are TRBV6-6 and TRBJ2-7; D perhaps matches TRBD1 (6 bases). V was trimmed by 2 bases and J by 5 bases, leaving 16 bases between them. The CDR3 extends over 15 amino acids. Looked up from germline, CDR1 is MNHNY and CDR2 is SVGAGI (reference sequence). CDR3 bases: TGTGCCAGCAGTTACCCCGACAGGTTATACCACGAGCAGTACTTC. Protein: CASSYPDRLYHEQYF.

CDR3 sequence: CASSPGLGVYTDTQYF. The CDR3 DNA follows: TGCGCCAGCAGCCCAGGACTAGGCGTTTACACAGATACGCAGTATTTT. The genes are TRBV5-1 and TRBJ2-3; 7 bases map to TRBD2. The germline gives CDR1 SGHRS, CDR2 YFSETQ. J gave up 2 bases and V 4 bases, and 10 bases lay outside the gene matches. This CDR3 has 16 residues.

A note on this clone: Different DNA sequences within this sample yield the same CDR3. The V and J genes are TRBV7-9 and TRBJ2-7; 9 bases match TRBD1. V was pared by 6 bases and J by 3 bases, with 9 bases of the junction left unmatched. The V gene's germline CDR1 is SEHNR and CDR2 FQNEAQ (reference sequence). The CDR3 is 15 amino acids. The CDR3 DNA follows: TGTGCCAGCAGTGATCCGGGACAGGGTAGCTACGAGCAGTACTTC. Protein product: CASSDPGQGSYEQYF. The variable domain in full, completed from reference TRBV7-9 and TRBJ2-7, reads DTGVSQNPRHKITKRGQNVTFRCDPISEHNRLYWYRQTLGQGPEFLTYFQNEAQLEKSRLLSDRFSAERPKGSFSTLEIQRTEQGDSAMYLCASSDPGQGSYEQYFGPGTRLTVT.

The chain joins TRBV9 to TRBJ1-2; D call uncertain. Trimming stripped 4 bases from V and 2 bases from J, with 15 bases between. Germline CDR1 SGDLS, CDR2 YYNGEE. This CDR3 is 15 amino acids long. The CDR3 reads CASSPNAEENYGYTF. As DNA, the CDR3 is TGTGCCAGCAGCCCCAATGCAGAGGAAAACTATGGCTACACCTTC. The variable domain in full, with the rest retrieved from reference TRBV9 and TRBJ1-2, is DSGVTQTPKHLITATGQRVTLRCSPRSGDLSVYWYQQSLDQGLQFLIQYYNGEERAKGNILERFSAQQFPDLHSELNLSSLELGDSALYFCASSPNAEENYGYTFGSGTRLTVV.

V usage is TRBV28 and J usage is TRBJ2-2, with 13 bases fitting TRBD2. Germline values: CDR1 MDHEN, CDR2 SYDVKM. V lost 3 bases and J lost 0; bases outside the gene matches: 10. This CDR3 spans 20 amino acids. Written as DNA, the CDR3 is TGTGCCAGCAGTTTCCCACCCTGGACTAGCGGGAGTACGAACACCGGGGAGCTGTTTTTT. Translation gives CASSFPPWTSGSTNTGELFF.

J is TRBJ1-2 and V is TRBV4-2, with TRBD1 matching 7 bases. J gave up 5 bases and V 1 base, and 4 bases lay outside the gene matches. This CDR3 is 14 amino acids long. Germline CDR1 LGHNA, CDR2 YNFKEQ. CDR3 coding DNA: TGTGCCAGCAGCCAAGCGCAGGGGGTATATGGCTACACCTTC. It codes for CASSQAQGVYGYTF.

This clone has a single count. The V gene is TRBV6-5, the J gene TRBJ2-5; TRBD1 matches 10 bases. With V trimmed by 2 bases and J by 5 bases, 8 bases remained unmatched. The CDR3 has 16 amino acids. Looked up from germline, CDR1 is MNHEY and CDR2 is SVGAGI. The DNA for the CDR3 is TGTGCCAGCAGTTACGGCTTGACAGGGGGCTTGGAGACCCAGTACTTC. Residues: CASSYGLTGGLETQYF.

The rearrangement links TRBV19 to TRBJ2-7, with TRBD1 matching over 7 bases. This CDR3 has 17 amino acids. The germline V gene has CDR1 LNHDA and CDR2 SQIVND (reference sequence). The ends lost 3 bases at V and 3 bases at J; junction bases unmatched: 14. The CDR3 reads CASSIIRPGGSVYEQYF. DNA for the CDR3: TGTGCCAGTAGTATTATTCGGCCAGGGGGTAGTGTCTACGAGCAGTACTTC.

The chain has TRBV5-6 and TRBJ2-3; 13 bases map to TRBD2. V dropped 3 bases and J dropped 8; count of bases not matched to a gene: 9. Germline loops: CDR1 SGHDT, CDR2 YYEEEE. There are 16 residues in the CDR3. The CDR3 DNA sequence: TGTGCCAGCAGCTACAATCCGGGACTAGCGGGACTTACGCAGTATTTT. Protein product: CASSYNPGLAGLTQYF.

This sequence joins TRBV29-1 and TRBJ2-1; the match to TRBD2 covers 8 bases. Germline CDR1 reads SQVTM; CDR2 reads ANQGSEA. The CDR3 runs to 13 residues. With V trimmed by 7 bases and J by 6 bases, 8 bases remained unmatched. CDR3 sequence reads: CSARRGAINEQFF. CDR3 coding DNA: TGCAGCGCCCGGCGGGGGGCAATCAATGAGCAGTTCTTC.

This clone came up a few times. The rearrangement links TRBV6-5 to TRBJ2-7; 9 bases are a match to TRBD2. J was trimmed by 4 bases and V by 5 bases; bases with no gene match: 9. The CDR3 covers 15 residues. In germline, CDR1 is MNHEY, CDR2 SVGAGI. The CDR3 DNA is TGTGCCAGCAGTCCCCGCGGGACTAGCAGATACGAGCAGTACTTC. Translating it yields CASSPRGTSRYEQYF.

The chain uses TRBV19 and TRBJ2-7; 7 bases fit TRBD1. Germline assignment: CDR1 LNHDA and CDR2 SQIVND (reference sequence). The J segment lost 2 bases and the V segment lost 6 bases, leaving 10 bases of the junction unmatched. This CDR3 region has 15 residues. CDR3 in DNA: TGTGCCAGTAGCCCTCGGGCAGGGGGAACCTACGAGCAGTACTTC. Its protein product is CASSPRAGGTYEQYF. The variable domain in full, completed from reference TRBV19 and TRBJ2-7, reads DGGITQSPKYLFRKEGQNVTLSCEQNLNHDAMYWYRQDPGQGLRLIYYSQIVNDFQKGDIAEGYSVSREKKESFPLTVTSAQKNPTAFYLCASSPRAGGTYEQYFGPGTRLTVT.

This chain joins TRBV18 and TRBJ1-5; D possibly corresponds to TRBD1 (6 bases). Trimming took off 0 bases at V and 0 bases at J, with 9 bases between the two ends. CDR1 and CDR2 (germline): KGHSH, LQKENI. The CDR3 sequence is 16 residues long. The CDR3, as DNA: TGTGCCAGCTCACCACCGGGACACTATAGCAATCAGCCCCAGCATTTT. Amino acids: CASSPPGHYSNQPQHF. Full variable domain (outside the CDR3, taken from reference TRBV18 and TRBJ1-5): NAGVMQNPRHLVRRRGQEARLRCSPMKGHSHVYWYRQLPEEGLKFMVYLQKENIIDESGMPKERFSAEFPKEGPSILRIQQVVRGDSAAYFCASSPPGHYSNQPQHFGDGTRLSIL.

This sequence joins TRBV6-5 and TRBJ2-1; 9 nucleotides line up with TRBD2. CDR1 is MNHEY and CDR2 is SVGAGI in the germline V gene. The V gene end was trimmed by 0 bases and the J gene end by 0 bases; junction bases not matched to a gene: 0. This CDR3 has 16 amino acids. The chain's CDR3 is CASSYSTSGSYNEQFF. CDR3 nucleotide sequence: TGTGCCAGCAGTTACTCGACTAGCGGCTCCTACAATGAGCAGTTCTTC.

The rearrangement joins TRBV7-8 to TRBJ2-7, with 7 bases that match TRBD1. The ends lost 3 bases at V and 2 bases at J; junction bases unmatched: 7. The CDR3 is 15 residues long. Germline V gene lookup returns CDR1 SGHVS and CDR2 FQNEAQ. The CDR3 sequence is CASSFSGTAPYEQYF. The CDR3 region has the DNA TGTGCCAGCAGCTTTTCCGGGACAGCTCCCTACGAGCAGTACTTC.

The chain is built from TRBV30 and TRBJ2-1; D gene unclear. The CDR3 has 13 amino acids. Germline CDR1 is GTSNPN and CDR2 is SVGIG (reference sequence). The V end was cut by 0 bases, the J end by 7 bases, with 10 bases between. This CDR3 reads CAWSVRLPNEQFF. The CDR3 DNA follows: TGTGCCTGGAGTGTACGACTCCCAAATGAGCAGTTCTTC. The complete variable domain, with remaining parts taken from reference TRBV30 and TRBJ2-1, reads SQTIHQWPATLVQPVGSPLSLECTVEGTSNPNLYWYRQAAGRGLQLLFYSVGIGQISSEVPQNLSASRPQDRQFILSSKKLLLSDSGFYLCAWSVRLPNEQFFGPGTRLTVL.

There are a few counts of this clone. This chain joins TRBV6-5 and TRBJ1-6, with D maybe TRBD1 (5 bases). Germline CDR1 MNHEY, CDR2 SVGAGI. Trimming stripped 6 bases from V and 9 bases from J, with 12 bases between. CDR3 length: 13 residues. CDR3 amino acids: CASRPLDTSPLHF. The CDR3 DNA reads TGTGCCAGCAGACCTCTGGACACTTCACCCCTCCACTTT.

This chain joins TRBV7-2 and TRBJ2-7; a possible D gene is TRBD1 (5 bases). Germline assignment: CDR1 SGHTA and CDR2 FQGNSA. This CDR3 is 15 amino acids long. Trimming removed 2 bases at V and 1 base at J, with 12 bases between. CDR3 coding DNA: TGTGCCAGCAGCTTAATGATTGGACAATCCTACGAGCAGTACTTC. Encoded protein: CASSLMIGQSYEQYF.

The V gene is TRBV11-3, the J gene TRBJ2-3; D is perhaps TRBD2 (6 bases). This CDR3 has 14 residues. The V end was cut by 5 bases, the J end by 1 base, with 10 bases between. Germline V gives CDR1 SGHNT, CDR2 YENEEA. The CDR3 bases are TGTGCCAGCAGCACTACGGGAGGCACAGATACGCAGTATTTT. It codes for CASSTTGGTDTQYF.

As concerns this clone: The junction differs from germline at one of its ends, possibly a read error. V is TRBV28 and J is TRBJ1-5; D possibly corresponds to TRBD1 (6 bases). The CDR3 runs to 15 residues. In germline, CDR1 is MDHEN, CDR2 SYDVKM. The CDR3 coding sequence is TGTGCCAGCACTTTAGGGGGGTATAGCAATCAGCCCCAGCATTTT. Amino acids: CASTLGGYSNQPQHF. Combining the CDR3 with reference TRBV28 and TRBJ1-5 gives the whole variable domain DVKVTQSSRYLVKRTGEKVFLECVQDMDHENMFWYRQDPGLGLRLIYFSYDVKMKEKGDIPEGYSVSREKKERFSLILESASTNQTSMYLCASTLGGYSNQPQHFGDGTRLSIL.

Comments on this clone: This sample includes further DNA sequences coding for the same CDR3. This chain connects TRBV18 to TRBJ1-4; D gene unclear. Trimming took 6 bases from V and 7 from J, leaving 9 bases between them. CDR3 length: 12 residues. Germline loops: CDR1 KGHSH, CDR2 LQKENI. CDR3 residues: CASSPNREKLFF. The CDR3 region has the DNA TGTGCCAGCTCCCCTAATCGTGAAAAACTGTTTTTT. The full variable domain, rest sourced from reference TRBV18 and TRBJ1-4, is NAGVMQNPRHLVRRRGQEARLRCSPMKGHSHVYWYRQLPEEGLKFMVYLQKENIIDESGMPKERFSAEFPKEGPSILRIQQVVRGDSAAYFCASSPNREKLFFGSGTQLSVL.